This T cell receptor (beta chain) was identified during a study of human T cells and chemical hapten exposure. Study-level background: Each week of the roughly 22-week study, patients had diphenylcyclopropenone applied to the scalp. Patch testing placed 0.01% DPC on the upper back, with readings at 6 days. Small differences in pooled library volume mainly drove the variation in TCR yields per sample.

In the study's own analysis: From about 20,000 to 690,000 TCRs were found per sample, with a median of about 100,000. TCRdb reprocessed the RACE reads via MiXCR and lists one record per CDR3 protein. V and J calls and clone size were set by TCRdb, not the authors. The data contain approximately 80,000 distinct CDR3 sequences, around 15% of them singletons. The CDR3 covers 15 residues. Germline V gene data show CDR1 as SGHTA and CDR2 as FQGNSA. Trimming cost V 2 bases and J 3 bases, with 14 bases left between them. This clonotype came up a few times. Regarding time point: pre-sensitization, week 0. Documented treatment: therapeutic diphenylcyclopropenone sensitization with weekly scalp DPC.

The chain couples TRBV7-2 to TRBJ2-7; tentative D call: TRBD2 (7 bases). The clonotype originates from a woman between 45 and 60 years old with alopecia areata. Some clones in this sample may be carry-over from other donors' samples. This specimen was whole blood, taken in connection with sensitization to the hapten diphenylcyclopropenone (DPC). CDR3 in amino acids: CASSLTGRAGYEQYF. CDR3 nucleotides: TGTGCCAGCAGCTTAACAGGGAGGGCCGGCTACGAGCAGTACTTC.